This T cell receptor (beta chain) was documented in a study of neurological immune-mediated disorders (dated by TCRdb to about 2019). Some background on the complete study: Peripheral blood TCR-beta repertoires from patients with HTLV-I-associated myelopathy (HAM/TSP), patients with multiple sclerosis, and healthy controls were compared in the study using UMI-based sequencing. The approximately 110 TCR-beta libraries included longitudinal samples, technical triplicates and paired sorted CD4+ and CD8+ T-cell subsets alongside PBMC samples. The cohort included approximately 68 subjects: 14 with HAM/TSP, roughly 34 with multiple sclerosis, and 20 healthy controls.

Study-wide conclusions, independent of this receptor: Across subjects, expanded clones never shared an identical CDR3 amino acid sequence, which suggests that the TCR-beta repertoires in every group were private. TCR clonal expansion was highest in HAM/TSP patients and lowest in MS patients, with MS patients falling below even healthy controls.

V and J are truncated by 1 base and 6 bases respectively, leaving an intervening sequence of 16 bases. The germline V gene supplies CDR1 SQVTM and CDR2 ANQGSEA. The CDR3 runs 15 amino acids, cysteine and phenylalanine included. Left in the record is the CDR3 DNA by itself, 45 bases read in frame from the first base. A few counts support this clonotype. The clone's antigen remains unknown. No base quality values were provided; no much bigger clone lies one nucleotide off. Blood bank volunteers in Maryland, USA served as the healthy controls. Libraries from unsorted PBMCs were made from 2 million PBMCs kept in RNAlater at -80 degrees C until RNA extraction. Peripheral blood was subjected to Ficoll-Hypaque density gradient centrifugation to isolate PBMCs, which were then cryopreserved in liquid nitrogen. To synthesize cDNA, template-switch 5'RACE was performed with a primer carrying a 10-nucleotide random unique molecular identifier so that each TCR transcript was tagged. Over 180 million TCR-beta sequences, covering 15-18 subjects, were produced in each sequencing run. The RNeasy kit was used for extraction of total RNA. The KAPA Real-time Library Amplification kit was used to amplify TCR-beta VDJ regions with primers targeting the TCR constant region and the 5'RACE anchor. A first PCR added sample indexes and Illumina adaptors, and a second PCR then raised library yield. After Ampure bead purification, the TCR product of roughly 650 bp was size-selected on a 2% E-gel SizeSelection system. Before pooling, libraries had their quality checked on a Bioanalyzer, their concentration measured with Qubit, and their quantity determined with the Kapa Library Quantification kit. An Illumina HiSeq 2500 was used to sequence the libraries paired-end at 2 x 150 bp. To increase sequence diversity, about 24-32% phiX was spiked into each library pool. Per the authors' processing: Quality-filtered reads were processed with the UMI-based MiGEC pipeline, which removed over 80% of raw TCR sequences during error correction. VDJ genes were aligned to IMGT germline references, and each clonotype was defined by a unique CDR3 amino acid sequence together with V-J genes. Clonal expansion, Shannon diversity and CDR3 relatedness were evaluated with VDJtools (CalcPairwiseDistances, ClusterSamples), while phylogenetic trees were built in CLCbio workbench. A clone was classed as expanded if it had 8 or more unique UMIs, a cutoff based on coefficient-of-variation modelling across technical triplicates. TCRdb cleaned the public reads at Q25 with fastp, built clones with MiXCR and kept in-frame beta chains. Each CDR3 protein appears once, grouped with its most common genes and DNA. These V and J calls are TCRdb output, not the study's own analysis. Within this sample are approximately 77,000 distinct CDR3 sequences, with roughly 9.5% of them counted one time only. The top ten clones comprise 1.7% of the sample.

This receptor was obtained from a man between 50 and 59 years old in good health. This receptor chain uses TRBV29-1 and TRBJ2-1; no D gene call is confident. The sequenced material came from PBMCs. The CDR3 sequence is CSVEVGRSPGNEQFF. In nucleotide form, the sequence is TGCAGCGTTGAAGTGGGTAGGTCCCCGGGCAATGAGCAGTTCTTC.